This TCR beta chain emerged from a study of cytomegalovirus exposure and HLA in healthy donors. Study summary: Later analysis reported that the approximately 120 validation repertoires shared the platform of the approximately 670 first-cohort repertoires.

CDR1 and CDR2 (germline): MNHEY, SMNVEV (reference sequence). This CDR3 comprises 14 residues. Trimming at V came to 5 bases and at J to 2 bases, leaving 4 bases not matched to a gene. Overall study results and limits: Reportedly, cytomegalovirus status was diagnosed with high sensitivity and specificity. The authors confirmed in vitro that three CMV-associated chains were specific for CMV antigens.

Method: immunoSEQ multiplex PCR; TCRdb's copy keeps in-frame clones and lacks some. The sample lists around 300,000 clones, around 85% occurring once. The donors were part of the validation cohort of 120 subjects. That cohort was separate from the first cohort, which comprised 670 or so subjects. Remarks on this clone: Its antigen is as yet unknown.

The chain carries TRBV27 and TRBJ1-2, with 8 bases lining up with TRBD1. Sequenced: PBMCs. This clonotype originated in a woman between 18 and 30 years old in good health and CMV-seronegative. CDR3 sequence (DNA): TGTGCCAGCAGTCGGGACAGGTGGAACTATGGCTACACCTTC. Translated, it gives CASSRDRWNYGYTF.